This TCR beta chain was obtained from a study of T-cell memory formation after mild COVID-19. TCRdb itself ran the 5' RACE reads through MiXCR, one entry per CDR3 protein. The data contain approximately 290,000 distinct CDR3 sequences, approximately 8.4% of them singletons. Germline V CDR1 and CDR2: SGHTA, FQGNSA. Trimming removed 6 bases from V and 7 bases from J; junction bases left unmatched: 4. The CDR3 contains 12 residues. The specimen was PBMCs or a T cell subset sorted from them (not recorded which). This receptor was identified in a man aged 18 to 30 who had mild COVID-19 (a few samples of this study predate the infection). Cell type and time point are not known. The J gene is TRBJ1-1, the V gene TRBV7-2; TRBD1 matches at 8 bases. CDR3 nucleotide sequence: TGTGCCAGCAGGGGACAGGTGGGTGAAGCTTTCTTT. The encoded protein is CASRGQVGEAFF. Supplemented by reference TRBV7-2 and TRBJ1-1, the full variable domain reads GAGVSQSPSNKVTEKGKDVELRCDPISGHTALYWYRQSLGQGLEFLIYFQGNSAPDKSGLPSDRFSAERTGGSVSTLTIQRTQQEDSAVYLCASRGQVGEAFFGQGTRLTVV.